These 21 T cell receptor beta chains were sequenced from one sample in a study of blood T cell repertoires in COVID-19. Using immunoSEQ multiplex PCR, the repertoire was profiled, and TCRdb retains in-frame clones only, with some absent. The sample has over 200,000 clones; approximately 90% are singletons. The sample comprised PBMCs or T cells enriched from blood (not recorded which). The origin of the receptors is a man aged 25-40 years who had recovered from COVID-19.

The rearrangement joins TRBV4-3 to TRBJ2-7; D is uncertain. This CDR3 has 17 residues. Per the germline V gene, CDR1 is LGHNA and CDR2 is YSLEER. V lost 0 bases and J lost 4, with 19 bases in between. Here the CDR3 DNA reads TGCGCCAGCAGCCAAGATACTACTTCGCTAGTCGGGTACGAGCAGTACTTC. This translates into CASSQDTTSLVGYEQYF.

The chain employs TRBV6-5 and TRBJ1-2; 8 bases match TRBD1. From germline, CDR1 is MNHEY and CDR2 SVGAGI. The CDR3 is 14 residues long. Losses at the gene ends were 7 bases for V and 8 bases for J; bases not matched to a gene: 12. CDR3 residues: CASTLQGGKGGYTF. In DNA form, the CDR3 reads TGTGCCAGCACTTTACAGGGGGGAAAGGGCGGCTACACCTTC.

This clone has a single count. The chain carries TRBV25-1 and TRBJ2-7; 7 nucleotides align to TRBD1. Germline CDR1 and CDR2: MGHDK and SYGVNS. The CDR3 covers 14 residues. The J segment lost 4 bases and the V segment lost 2 bases, leaving 5 bases of the junction unmatched. CDR3 sequence: CASSEVETGYEQYF. CDR3 in DNA: TGTGCCAGCAGTGAAGTCGAGACAGGGTACGAGCAGTACTTC.

This chain joins TRBV19 and TRBJ1-2; D not certain. The CDR3 is 13 residues long. CDR1 LNHDA and CDR2 SQIVND come from the germline V gene (reference sequence). V dropped 6 bases and J dropped 2 bases, with 10 bases sitting between them. The CDR3 region is CASRQTENYGYTF. CDR3 sequence (DNA): TGTGCCAGTAGACAAACAGAGAACTATGGCTACACCTTC. The full variable domain, in which reference TRBV19 and TRBJ1-2 provide the parts outside the CDR3, is DGGITQSPKYLFRKEGQNVTLSCEQNLNHDAMYWYRQDPGQGLRLIYYSQIVNDFQKGDIAEGYSVSREKKESFPLTVTSAQKNPTAFYLCASRQTENYGYTFGSGTRLTVV.

The rearrangement uses TRBV4-3 and TRBJ2-7, with 12 nucleotides matching TRBD1. V gave up 4 bases and J gave up 3 bases; unmatched junction bases: 7. The CDR3 is 16 residues long. Germline CDR1 reads LGHNA; CDR2 reads YSLEER. The CDR3 DNA follows: TGCGCCAGCAGCCCCGGGACAGGGGGCCCCTTCTACGAGCAGTACTTC. It yields the protein CASSPGTGGPFYEQYF.

This clone was observed a handful of times. The chain links TRBV5-1 to TRBJ1-1, with D hard to call. The germline V gene encodes CDR1 SGHRS and CDR2 YFSETQ. Trimming shortened V by 3 bases and J by 5 bases, and 14 bases separated the two germline ends. The CDR3 runs to 14 residues. DNA for the CDR3: TGCGCCAGCAGCTATGAGGGCTTGAGGACTGAAGCTTTCTTT. This gives the protein CASSYEGLRTEAFF.

The chain employs TRBV6-5 and TRBJ1-2, with 8 bases fitting TRBD1. The J segment lost 8 bases and the V segment lost 6 bases, leaving 11 bases of the junction unmatched. Germline CDR1 is MNHEY and CDR2 is SVGAGI. The CDR3 is 14 amino acids. CDR3 region: CASRGTGRTGGYTF. CDR3 nucleotides: TGTGCCAGCAGGGGGACAGGCCGAACGGGGGGCTACACCTTC.

V is TRBV10-1 and J is TRBJ2-2, with D unclear. Germline-derived CDR1 and CDR2 are WNHNN and SYGVQD (reference sequence). There are 14 residues in the CDR3. With 2 bases removed from V and 0 bases from J, the gap between germline ends came to 4 bases. CDR3 amino acids: CASSELANTGELFF. CDR3 coding DNA: TGCGCCAGCAGTGAGCTAGCGAACACCGGGGAGCTGTTTTTT.

V and J are TRBV9 and TRBJ2-3; TRBD2 aligns across 9 bases. V was clipped by 4 bases and J by 1 base; unmatched bases: 10. The CDR3 contains 17 residues. Germline V gene lookup returns CDR1 SGDLS and CDR2 YYNGEE. CDR3 sequence reads: CASSMPLTSGRTDTQYF. The CDR3 DNA is TGTGCCAGCAGCATGCCCCTGACTAGCGGACGCACAGATACGCAGTATTTT.

This clone showed up just a few times. The chain joins TRBV2 to TRBJ1-2; D might be TRBD1 (5 bases). The V and J ends lost 6 bases and 2 bases respectively, with 22 bases between them. Germline-derived CDR1 and CDR2 are SNHLY and FYNNEI. CDR3 length: 17 amino acids. The CDR3 region is CASSGLTALLTNYGYTF. CDR3 nucleotides: TGTGCCAGCAGCGGGTTGACAGCATTACTGACAAACTATGGCTACACCTTC.

This clone appeared a few times. V usage is TRBV18 and J usage is TRBJ2-1, with TRBD2 matching over 12 bases. The V and J ends lost 4 bases and 8 bases, in that order; junction bases with no gene match: 3. The CDR3 runs 14 residues. The germline CDR1 and CDR2 sequences are KGHSH and LQKENI. The CDR3 spells CASSLGLAGDEQFF. The CDR3 DNA follows: TGTGCCAGCTCACTGGGACTAGCGGGTGATGAGCAGTTCTTC. Combining the CDR3 with reference TRBV18 and TRBJ2-1 gives the whole variable domain NAGVMQNPRHLVRRRGQEARLRCSPMKGHSHVYWYRQLPEEGLKFMVYLQKENIIDESGMPKERFSAEFPKEGPSILRIQQVVRGDSAAYFCASSLGLAGDEQFFGPGTRLTVL.

The chain combines TRBV28 with TRBJ1-4, with 7 bases aligning to TRBD1. The CDR3 extends over 15 amino acids. The V segment lost 6 bases and the J segment 3 bases; nucleotides outside the gene matches: 7. Germline assignment: CDR1 MDHEN and CDR2 SYDVKM. The CDR3 DNA reads TGTGCCAGCAGACCCCGCGGGACAGCTAATGAAAAACTGTTTTTT. Translated, it gives CASRPRGTANEKLFF.

This chain connects TRBV1 to TRBJ2-4; the table assigns TRBD2, which was not confirmed against the DNA. TRBV1 is designated a pseudogene. This CDR3 has 19 residues. The CDR3 loop is CTSSQEVGCGGWIKNIQYF. Written as DNA, the CDR3 is TGCACCAGCAGCCAAGAAGTGGGATGCGGGGGGTGGATCAAAAACATTCAGTACTTC.

V gene TRBV6-5 combines with J gene TRBJ1-3; TRBD1 matches at 8 bases. Germline CDR1 is MNHEY and CDR2 is SVGAGI. V was pared by 6 bases and J by 8 bases, with 9 bases of the junction left unmatched. The CDR3 covers 14 residues. In DNA form, the CDR3 reads TGTGCCAGCAGCAGGACAGGGAGCGGGGACACCATATATTTT. Amino acid sequence: CASSRTGSGDTIYF.

The J gene is TRBJ2-1, the V gene TRBV21-1; TRBD2 is the table's D call, not checked against the DNA. TRBV21-1 constitutes a pseudogene. The CDR3 length is 15 residues. In DNA, the CDR3 is TGTGCCAGCAGCAACCCAGCGGGGGCGGTTGATGAGCAGTTCTTC. Protein: CASSNPAGAVDEQFF.

V is TRBV5-1 and J is TRBJ1-1; 8 nucleotides match TRBD1. The germline CDR1 and CDR2 sequences are SGHRS and YFSETQ. The V and J ends lost 7 bases and 1 base, in that order; junction bases with no gene match: 3. This CDR3 region has 13 residues. CDR3 coding DNA: TGCGCCAGCGGACAGGGCAAGAACACTGAAGCTTTCTTT. Translation gives CASGQGKNTEAFF.

The chain joins TRBV18 to TRBJ1-5; weak D call: TRBD1 (5 bases). The germline V gene encodes CDR1 KGHSH and CDR2 LQKENI. CDR3 size: 14 residues. V was cut by 6 bases and J by 2 bases, with 11 bases left in between. This CDR3 reads CASSQGWGNQPQHF. For the CDR3, the DNA is TGTGCCAGCTCCCAGGGTTGGGGCAATCAGCCCCAGCATTTT.

This clone showed up just once. The chain links TRBV5-1 to TRBJ2-5, with a tentative D call TRBD1 (6 bases). CDR1 is SGHRS and CDR2 is YFSETQ in the germline V gene. This CDR3 region has 14 residues. With 2 bases removed from V and 4 bases from J, the gap between germline ends came to 12 bases. CDR3 nucleotides: TGCGCCAGCAGCTTATCGACAGGATCAGAGACCCAGTACTTC. As protein: CASSLSTGSETQYF.

This clone was counted a single time. The chain carries TRBV2 and TRBJ1-1; 11 nucleotides align to TRBD1. In germline, CDR1 is SNHLY, CDR2 FYNNEI. The CDR3 loop spans 15 amino acids. V was clipped by 4 bases and J by 1 base; unmatched bases: 2. The CDR3 region is CASSVGQGGNTEAFF. In nucleotides, the CDR3 is TGTGCCAGCAGTGTGGGACAGGGGGGGAACACTGAAGCTTTCTTT.

This chain joins TRBV5-4 and TRBJ1-2; the match to TRBD1 covers 8 bases. Germline V lookup: CDR1 SGHNT, CDR2 YYREEE (reference sequence). The CDR3 spans 13 residues. V trimming: 5 bases; J trimming: 6 bases; junction bases outside the gene matches: 6. CDR3 residues: CASRSGGADGYTF. In nucleotides, the CDR3 is TGTGCCAGCAGATCAGGGGGCGCAGATGGCTACACCTTC.

The J gene is TRBJ2-5, the V gene TRBV24-1, with a tentative D call TRBD1 (6 bases). Germline V CDR1 and CDR2: KGHDR, SFDVKD. CDR3 length equals 14 residues. Trimming removed 3 bases from V and 1 base from J, with 8 bases in between. In DNA, the CDR3 is TGTGCCACCAGTGATCGGACAGTCCAAGAGACCCAGTACTTC. It yields the protein CATSDRTVQETQYF.